This TCR beta chain was found in a study of OX40 agonist ivuxolimab in advanced cancers. Study-wide findings and caveats: Compared with CD4+, CD8+ T cells on average had more expanded clones. Doses of 0.1 to 3.0 mg/kg were accompanied by clonal expansion of CD4+ and CD8+ blood T cells by week 6. Expansion of clones was among the lowest in partial responders at 0.1-3.0 mg/kg.

On this clone itself: The target antigen is unknown.

The CDR3 has 16 amino acids. Germline CDR1 SQVTM, CDR2 ANQGSEA. Trimming pared 3 bases from V and 3 bases from J, leaving 19 bases between. Patients had blood sampled at baseline and again on cycle 4 day 1 and cycle 7 day 1. The data were produced by immunoSEQ multiplex PCR, yet TCRdb's version contains in-frame clones alone and is incomplete. The sample contains 25,000 to 35,000 clones, 84% of which appear only once. The receptor's source is an adult with an advanced solid tumor such as melanoma, head and neck, liver or kidney cancer. The sample was CD4+ or CD8+ T cells sorted from blood, taken in a trial of the OX40 agonist ivuxolimab. The V and J genes are TRBV29-1 and TRBJ2-3; D ambiguous. The CDR3 region is CSVELLINLQTDTQYF. The DNA of the CDR3 is TGCAGCGTTGAGCTCCTAATCAACCTCCAAACAGATACGCAGTATTTT.